Described below is a single T cell receptor beta chain sequence and its context. The data belong to a study of blood T cell repertoires in COVID-19. Study-level information: Italy, Spain and the United States were the sources of the convalescent and acute COVID-19 samples. The analysed material was cDNA or gDNA that came from T cells, B-cell-depleted T cells, or PBMCs.

Repertoires were generated with immunoSEQ multiplex PCR, while TCRdb's copy carries only in-frame clones and drops some. The sample has 250,000 to 350,000 clones, around 90% seen once; the top ten hold just under 1%. With 7 bases removed from V and 0 bases from J, the gap between germline ends came to 17 bases. The CDR3 is 16 amino acids. Germline V CDR1 and CDR2: SNHLY, FYNNEI. Input material: PBMCs or T cells enriched from blood (not recorded which). This receptor was obtained from a woman aged 25 to 39 who had recovered from COVID-19. The V and J genes are TRBV2 and TRBJ2-3, with D possibly being TRBD1 (6 bases). The CDR3 DNA sequence: TGTGCCAGCACAGGGGTAGCGATAACTAGCACAGATACGCAGTATTTT. This sequence encodes CASTGVAITSTDTQYF.